The clone carrying this T cell receptor beta chain was counted between two and nine times. The antigen is not known. The source of the sample is a study of shared clonotypes between healthy human individuals. Study-wide results and caveats: Deeper or shallower sequencing was expected to change how clonotypes are shared among donors.

The method was immunoSEQ multiplex PCR; TCRdb's version includes in-frame clones alone and lacks a portion of them. This table has about 1 million clones, about three quarters appearing once. Looked up from germline, CDR1 is SGHNT and CDR2 is YYREEE (reference sequence). V lost 4 bases, J lost 3 bases, and 7 bases stayed unmatched. The CDR3 runs to 16 residues. This chain uses TRBV5-4 with TRBJ2-1; 10 positions agree with TRBD2. Sequencing input: memory CD4+ T cells sorted from blood. Subset of the sample: CD45RA-negative fraction. This clonotype was sampled from a man aged 18 to 30 in good health. CDR3 nucleotides: TGTGCCAGCAGCGCGGCGACTAGCGGGCACTACAATGAGCAGTTCTTC. Residues: CASSAATSGHYNEQFF.